Listed here are 19 T cell receptor beta chains from one sample, sequenced in a study of STAT5B mutations in CD4+ large granular lymphocyte leukemia. Data came from immunoSEQ multiplex PCR; TCRdb stores just in-frame clones and leaves some out. Of tens of thousands of clones in the sample, roughly four fifths were seen once. The sample was CD4+ T cells from blood buffy coats. These receptors all come from a human donor in good health.

This clone was seen more than once but under ten times. The CDR3 DNA is TGTGCCTGGAGTTCGGGTGAGATGTGGAGCAATCAGCCCCAGCATTTT. Translated: CAWSSGEMWSNQPQHF. The rearrangement links TRBV30 to TRBJ1-5, with D unresolved. The germline V gene encodes CDR1 GTSNPN and CDR2 SVGIG (reference sequence). The CDR3 runs 16 residues. Trimming removed 2 bases from V and 1 base from J, with 15 bases in between.

The table lists this clone with a few counts. V is TRBV28 and J is TRBJ2-7, with TRBD2 matching 9 bases. CDR3 length: 13 amino acids. V lost 10 bases to trimming and J lost 4 bases; unmatched junction nucleotides: 8. CDR1 MDHEN and CDR2 SYDVKM come from the germline V gene. CDR3 nucleotides: TGTGCCACCCTCGGGCGGGGGGGATACGAGCAGTACTTC. Encoded protein: CATLGRGGYEQYF.

This rearrangement joins TRBV6-6 to TRBJ1-1; TRBD1 aligns across 8 bases. The CDR3 spans 14 residues. The germline CDR1 and CDR2 sequences are MNHNY and SVGAGI (reference sequence). The ends lost 6 bases at V and 1 base at J; junction bases unmatched: 4. DNA of the CDR3: TGTGCCAGCAGCCTAGGGACAGGGAACACTGAAGCTTTCTTT. Residues: CASSLGTGNTEAFF.

This chain uses TRBV30 with TRBJ2-7; D perhaps matches TRBD1 (6 bases). V was trimmed by 0 bases and J by 4 bases, leaving 13 bases between them. Germline CDR1 and CDR2: GTSNPN and SVGIG (reference sequence). CDR3 length equals 14 residues. For the CDR3, the DNA is TGTGCCTGGAGTGTACAGGACAGCATATACGAGCAGTACTTC. Translated, it gives CAWSVQDSIYEQYF.

V is TRBV29-1 and J is TRBJ2-1; 10 bases align to TRBD1. The CDR3 spans 13 residues. The V segment lost 4 bases and the J segment 3 bases; nucleotides outside the gene matches: 0. Germline V gene data show CDR1 as SQVTM and CDR2 as ANQGSEA. The CDR3 region is CSVGTGGYNEQFF. The DNA for the CDR3 is TGCAGCGTTGGGACAGGGGGCTACAATGAGCAGTTCTTC.

The chain joins TRBV5-1 to TRBJ2-7; 9 nucleotides align to TRBD1. This CDR3 comprises 14 residues. The V and J ends lost 4 bases and 1 base, in that order; junction bases with no gene match: 3. The germline CDR1 and CDR2 sequences are SGHRS and YFSETQ. This chain's CDR3 is CASSTGQGSYEQYF. CDR3 coding DNA: TGCGCCAGCAGCACGGGACAGGGATCCTACGAGCAGTACTTC.

The V call is TRBV19, the J call TRBJ1-2; no reliable D call. Germline V gene data show CDR1 as LNHDA and CDR2 as SQIVND (reference sequence). The CDR3 loop spans 14 amino acids. V lost 5 bases and J lost 0, with 10 bases in between. Written as DNA, the CDR3 is TGTGCCAGTAGTGTGCCGGGAGCTAACTATGGCTACACCTTC. Translated, it gives CASSVPGANYGYTF.

This clone was seen just once. The chain combines TRBV10-3 with TRBJ2-7, with 8 bases matching TRBD2. The CDR3 spans 14 residues. Germline CDR1 ENHRY, CDR2 SYGVKD. Germline trimming cut 3 bases from V and 7 bases from J; bases unmatched to any gene: 8. In DNA, the CDR3 is TGTGCCATCAGTGACTCGGGAGGGCCGTGGGAGCAGTACTTC. This translates into CAISDSGGPWEQYF.

This clone was counted a few times. The chain has TRBV2 and TRBJ2-7; TRBD2 agrees at 7 bases. The germline CDR1 and CDR2 sequences are SNHLY and FYNNEI. The V and J ends lost 6 bases and 1 base, in that order; junction bases with no gene match: 6. The CDR3 loop spans 14 amino acids. The DNA of the CDR3 is TGTGCCAGCAGGAGATCGGGACTATCCTACGAGCAGTACTTC. It specifies CASRRSGLSYEQYF.

The gene calls are TRBV7-3 and TRBJ1-1; D not certain. The CDR3 runs 13 residues. The V end lost 1 base, the J end lost 8 bases, and 11 bases lay between the germline ends. CDR1 is SGHTA and CDR2 is FQGTGA in the germline V gene. CDR3 sequence (DNA): TGTGCCAGCAGCTTAAGGGCAACGGGAGAAGCTTTCTTT. This codes for CASSLRATGEAFF.

The chain is built from TRBV18 and TRBJ1-1, with TRBD1 matching over 9 bases. V lost 1 base, J lost 5 bases, and 8 bases stayed unmatched. The V gene's germline CDR1 is KGHSH and CDR2 LQKENI. The CDR3 is 16 residues long. The CDR3 DNA reads TGTGCCAGCTCACCACTTCCACAGGGGGCAATAACTGAAGCTTTCTTT. This codes for CASSPLPQGAITEAFF.

V and J are TRBV7-6 and TRBJ1-1; D gene uncertain. The CDR3 is made up of 14 amino acids. Trimming left V 6 bases short and J 3 bases short, with 14 bases between. The V gene's germline CDR1 is SGHVS and CDR2 FNYEAQ. The CDR3 sequence: CASRPVTWDTEAFF. CDR3 nucleotide sequence: TGTGCCAGCAGGCCGGTGACGTGGGACACTGAAGCTTTCTTT.

V usage is TRBV5-1 and J usage is TRBJ1-2; 10 bases fit TRBD1. V lost 2 bases to trimming and J lost 5 bases; unmatched junction nucleotides: 3. The germline gives CDR1 SGHRS, CDR2 YFSETQ. This CDR3 spans 14 amino acids. CDR3 protein: CASSFGDRGYGYTF. The CDR3 DNA sequence: TGCGCCAGCAGCTTTGGGGACAGGGGATATGGCTACACCTTC.

The gene calls are TRBV29-1 and TRBJ2-1; D call uncertain. Trimming pared 6 bases from V and 14 bases from J, leaving 20 bases between. The CDR3 length is 12 residues. Looked up from germline, CDR1 is SQVTM and CDR2 is ANQGSEA. CDR3 amino acids: CSVELTLNMEFF. The DNA for the CDR3 is TGCAGCGTGGAATTAACGTTAAATATGGAGTTCTTC.

The chain is built from TRBV4-1 and TRBJ2-1; 10 bases map to TRBD2. The V gene end was trimmed by 0 bases and the J gene end by 6 bases; junction bases not matched to a gene: 5. In germline, CDR1 is MGHRA, CDR2 YSYEKL. The CDR3 runs to 16 residues. The CDR3 nucleotides read TGCGCCAGCAGCCAAGACCCTAGCGGGAGCTTCAATGAGCAGTTCTTC. This encodes CASSQDPSGSFNEQFF.

The J gene is TRBJ2-2, the V gene TRBV4-2; 9 bases map to TRBD1. J gave up 3 bases and V 4 bases, and 6 bases lay outside the gene matches. In germline, CDR1 is LGHNA, CDR2 YNFKEQ. The CDR3 loop spans 16 amino acids. The CDR3 loop is CASSRNRGQDTGELFF. The CDR3 coding sequence is TGTGCCAGCAGCCGGAACAGGGGGCAGGACACCGGGGAGCTGTTTTTT.

The chain uses TRBV11-2 and TRBJ2-3; D may be TRBD1 (6 bases). V was cut by 1 base and J by 3 bases, with 8 bases left in between. The germline V gene has CDR1 SGHAT and CDR2 FQNNGV. This CDR3 contains 14 residues. DNA of the CDR3: TGTGCCAGCAGCTTAGGGACAGTAACAGATACGCAGTATTTT. Amino acid sequence: CASSLGTVTDTQYF.

This CDR3 is CASSEGLDRGPGAGSYEQYF. The CDR3 region has the DNA TGTGCCAGCAGTGAAGGGCTCGACAGGGGACCTGGGGCCGGCTCCTACGAGCAGTACTTC. V gene TRBV6-1 combines with J gene TRBJ2-7; TRBD1 matches at 8 bases. The CDR3 is made up of 20 amino acids. Germline CDR1 MNHNS, CDR2 SASEGT. V lost 1 base to trimming and J lost 0 bases; unmatched junction nucleotides: 17.

This sequence joins TRBV5-6 and TRBJ2-7; D may be TRBD2 (6 bases). CDR1 is SGHDT and CDR2 is YYEEEE in the germline V gene. Trimming left V 2 bases short and J 3 bases short, with 9 bases between. This CDR3 spans 13 amino acids. CDR3 nucleotide sequence: TGTGCCAGCAGCTTACCGACTAGCTACGAGCAGTACTTC. It translates to CASSLPTSYEQYF.